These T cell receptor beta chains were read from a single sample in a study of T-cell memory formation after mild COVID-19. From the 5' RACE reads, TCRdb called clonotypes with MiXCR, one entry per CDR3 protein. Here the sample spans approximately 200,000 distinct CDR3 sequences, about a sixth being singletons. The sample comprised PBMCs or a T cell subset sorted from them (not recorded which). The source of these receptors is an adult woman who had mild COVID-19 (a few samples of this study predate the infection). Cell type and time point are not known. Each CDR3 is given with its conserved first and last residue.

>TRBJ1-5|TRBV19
CASKADYSNQPQHF
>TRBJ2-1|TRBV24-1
CATSAGAVWNKQFF
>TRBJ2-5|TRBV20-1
CSAREASGGAWETQYF
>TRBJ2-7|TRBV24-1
CATKGPLEEQYF
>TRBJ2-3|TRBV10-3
CAISGSTDTQYF
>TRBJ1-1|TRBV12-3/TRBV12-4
CASRLGLLNTEAFF
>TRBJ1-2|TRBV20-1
CSAWDSRNYGYTF
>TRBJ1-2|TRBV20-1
CSASTGVPNYGYTF
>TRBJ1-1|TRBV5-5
CASSLFFQGVLSSTEAFF
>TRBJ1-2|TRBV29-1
CSGRDRVYGYTF
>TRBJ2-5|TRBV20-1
CSASILEGVETQYF
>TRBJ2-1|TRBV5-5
CASSPGQGALSSYNEQFF
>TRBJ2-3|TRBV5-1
CASILGGTRTDTQYF
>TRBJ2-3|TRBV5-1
CASSLEAGGLTSTDTQYF
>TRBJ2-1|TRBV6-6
CASSYLGTSGGKSSYNEQFF
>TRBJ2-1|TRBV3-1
CASSPLERGQQFF
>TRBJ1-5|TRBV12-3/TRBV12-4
CASSAGQGSNQPQHF
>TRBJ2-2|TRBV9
CASSAGTLNTGELFF
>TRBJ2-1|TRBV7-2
CASSTGLAGGVNEQFF
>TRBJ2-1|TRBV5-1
CASRPGTSGSYNEQFF
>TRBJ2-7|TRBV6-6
CASSPRTSGAYEQYF
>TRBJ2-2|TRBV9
CASSVRRAGELFF
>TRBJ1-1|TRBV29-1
CSVEGAGVNTEAFF
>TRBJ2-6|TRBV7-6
CASSLSPDANVLTF
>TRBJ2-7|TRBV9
CASSVASRVVYEQYF
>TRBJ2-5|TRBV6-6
CASSYAGTNQETQYF
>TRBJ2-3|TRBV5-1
CASSQDGDTDTQYF
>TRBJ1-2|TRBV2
CASSEKRTSGYGYTF
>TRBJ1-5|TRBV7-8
CASSPETVYSNQPQHF
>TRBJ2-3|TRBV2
CASSEYQGTDKQYF
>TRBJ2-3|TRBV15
CATSKSTDTQYF
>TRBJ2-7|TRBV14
CASSQVLGGAKGYEQYF
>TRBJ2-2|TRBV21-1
CASSPEIRHTGELFF
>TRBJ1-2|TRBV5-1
CASSSGTAANYGYTF
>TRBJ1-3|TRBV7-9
CASSPAGSLLVGNTIYF
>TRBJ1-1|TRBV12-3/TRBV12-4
CASSLAIGGTEAFF
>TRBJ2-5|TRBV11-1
CASSLVGVVGGYQETQYF
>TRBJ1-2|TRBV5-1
CASSLAMGGGYGYTF
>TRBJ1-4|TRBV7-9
CASSSWTSTNEKLFF
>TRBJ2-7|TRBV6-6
CASSGGLAGGPFPNEQYF
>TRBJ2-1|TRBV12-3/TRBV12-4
CASSLRVADPSNEQFF
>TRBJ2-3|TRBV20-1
CSAGGTGGFVDTQYF
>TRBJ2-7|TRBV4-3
CASSRKDGSYEQYF
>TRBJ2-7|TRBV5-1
CASSYDRAEQYF
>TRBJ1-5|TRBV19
CASSISGGNQPQHF
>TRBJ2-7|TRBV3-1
CASSWTGTGSSYEQYF
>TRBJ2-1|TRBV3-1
CASSQDGSTGGTYNEQFF
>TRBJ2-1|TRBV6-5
CASSYAGGPSEQFF
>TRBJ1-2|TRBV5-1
CASSLLVLQGHGYTF
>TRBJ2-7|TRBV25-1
CASSGGDRSSYEQYF
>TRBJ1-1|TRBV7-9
CASSPGRTGGSEAFF
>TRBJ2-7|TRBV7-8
CASSSTGLPYEQYF
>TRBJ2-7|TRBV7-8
CASSLRGGGYEQYF
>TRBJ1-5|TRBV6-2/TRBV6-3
CASSYSGQPQHF
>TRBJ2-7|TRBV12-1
CASSLFGSDSYEQYF
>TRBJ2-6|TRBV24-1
CATQNTLRGHDGANVLTF
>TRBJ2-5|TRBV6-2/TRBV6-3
CASRKTGSQETQYF
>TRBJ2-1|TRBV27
CASTLSSGSSYNEQFF
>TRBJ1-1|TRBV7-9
CASSLTVESTEAFF